This T cell receptor beta chain appears in the sequencing data of a study of HIV-infected patients and healthy controls. The CDR3 spans 14 residues. Looked up from germline, CDR1 is LGHDT and CDR2 is YNNKEL (reference sequence). V gave up 5 bases and J gave up 9 bases, with 20 bases separating them. TCRdb redid the calling of the 5' RACE reads with MiXCR, one entry per CDR3 protein. This repertoire shows tens of thousands of distinct CDR3 sequences, about 17% found once; its top ten account for approximately 6%. Sequencing was carried out using CD4+ T cells from blood. This clonotype was obtained from a human donor in good health. The V call is TRBV3-1, the J call TRBJ2-7, with a tentative D call TRBD2 (5 bases). The CDR3 loop reads CASSVTRTTRGQYF. The CDR3 coding sequence is TGTGCCAGCAGCGTTACCCGGACCACCCGGGGGCAGTACTTC.